A selection of T cell receptor beta chains follows, all from one sample in a study of cytomegalovirus exposure and HLA in healthy donors. Produced via immunoSEQ multiplex PCR; TCRdb's table is partial and in-frame only. Of about 140,000 clones detected, 80% to 85% appear once; the ten largest clones hold under 1.5%. The sample was PBMCs. Receptor source: a male donor in good health and CMV-seropositive. Both conserved end residues are part of each CDR3. D genes are given only for firm matches. Rows give clone size only sometimes, using once, few, many, or a class for an expanded clone.

D,J,size,V,CDR3,DNA
TRBD2,TRBJ2-7,NA,TRBV15,CATSRTRTSGTYEQYF,TGTGCCACCAGCAGAACCCGGACTAGCGGAACCTACGAGCAGTACTTC
TRBD1,TRBJ2-4,once,TRBV9,CASSVGRTGANIQYF,TGTGCCAGCAGCGTAGGGAGGACAGGGGCAAACATTCAGTACTTC
TRBD1,TRBJ2-2,NA,TRBV27,CASSLPGTGNTGELFF,TGTGCCAGCAGCCTACCCGGGACAGGGAACACCGGGGAGCTGTTTTTT
TRBD2,TRBJ2-7,NA,TRBV27,CASSLRASGLYEQYF,TGTGCCAGCAGTTTACGGGCTAGCGGGTTGTACGAGCAGTACTTC
NA,TRBJ1-1,once,TRBV19,CASSIDQNLGNTEAFF,TGTGCCAGTAGTATAGATCAGAATCTTGGGAACACTGAAGCTTTCTTT
TRBD2,TRBJ2-7,NA,TRBV13,CASSFSGTPREQYF,TGTGCCAGCAGCTTCAGCGGGACCCCCAGGGAGCAGTACTTC
TRBD1,TRBJ2-2,NA,TRBV19,CASSVTTGWGGELFF,TGTGCCAGTAGTGTGACGACAGGGTGGGGCGGGGAGCTGTTTTTT
NA,TRBJ1-5,NA,TRBV5-4,CASSQNMTSVSNQPQHF,TGTGCCAGCAGCCAGAATATGACATCGGTTAGCAATCAGCCCCAGCATTTT
TRBD1,TRBJ2-7,few,TRBV7-2,CASTPQGQGNYEQYF,TGTGCCAGCACCCCTCAGGGACAGGGAAACTACGAGCAGTACTTC
TRBD1,TRBJ2-2,few,TRBV27,CASSTGETGELFF,TGTGCCAGCAGTACAGGGGAGACCGGGGAGCTGTTTTTT
NA,TRBJ1-6,NA,TRBV2,CASSERGSGDNSPLHF,TGTGCCAGCAGTGAGAGAGGTAGTGGAGATAATTCACCCCTCCACTTT
TRBD2,TRBJ2-5,NA,TRBV5-1,CASSMGPAGGGGETQYF,TGCGCCAGCAGCATGGGCCCAGCGGGGGGCGGGGGAGAGACCCAGTACTTC
TRBD2,TRBJ2-1,NA,TRBV14,CASSQERGLAVYNEQFF,TGTGCCAGCAGCCAAGAAAGAGGACTAGCGGTCTACAATGAGCAGTTCTTC
NA,TRBJ2-1,NA,TRBV27,CASSLLLSSYNEQFF,TGTGCCAGCAGTTTATTATTGAGCTCCTACAATGAGCAGTTCTTC
NA,TRBJ1-1,NA,TRBV5-1,CASSPQGTEAFF,TGCGCCAGCAGCCCTCAGGGGACTGAAGCTTTCTTT
TRBD1,TRBJ1-5,NA,TRBV5-1,CASSVQGDQPQHF,TGCGCCAGCAGCGTCCAGGGGGATCAGCCCCAGCATTTT
NA,TRBJ2-7,NA,TRBV19,CASSSGTPRTYEQYF,TGTGCCAGTAGTTCCGGGACTCCTCGCACCTACGAGCAGTACTTC
TRBD2,TRBJ2-3,NA,TRBV11-2,CATASGRPSTDTQYF,TGTGCCACCGCTAGCGGGAGACCTAGCACAGATACGCAGTATTTT
TRBD1,TRBJ1-1,once,TRBV5-6,CASSFRGLGTEAFF,TGTGCCAGCAGCTTTAGGGGGCTGGGCACTGAAGCTTTCTTT
NA,TRBJ2-5,NA,TRBV2,CASMRAGETQYF,TGTGCCAGCATGAGGGCCGGGGAGACCCAGTACTTC
TRBD2,TRBJ2-7,NA,TRBV6-6,CASSYGSGGEQYF,TGTGCCAGCAGTTACGGGTCGGGGGGCGAGCAGTACTTC
NA,TRBJ1-6,NA,TRBV19,CASSSYGHSSPLHF,TGTGCCAGTAGTTCCTACGGACACTCTTCACCCCTCCACTTT
TRBD1,TRBJ2-1,NA,TRBV29-1,CSVEPRTGSTYNEQFF,TGCAGCGTTGAACCCCGGACAGGGAGTACCTACAATGAGCAGTTCTTC
NA,TRBJ2-3,NA,TRBV13,CASSPGNSETDTQYF,TGTGCCAGCAGCCCCGGTAATAGTGAGACAGATACGCAGTATTTT
NA,TRBJ2-7,NA,TRBV6-5,CASSYGQFYEQYF,TGTGCCAGCAGTTACGGGCAGTTCTACGAGCAGTACTTC
TRBD1,TRBJ2-1,NA,TRBV19,CASSPMGQIYNEQFF,TGTGCCAGTAGCCCAATGGGACAGATCTACAATGAGCAGTTCTTC
NA,TRBJ1-1,NA,TRBV19,CATKGGVGTEAFF,TGTGCCACTAAAGGGGGTGTCGGCACTGAAGCTTTCTTT
NA,TRBJ1-1,NA,TRBV15,CATSRAGGPGLIF,TGTGCCACCAGCAGAGCGGGCGGACCGGGACTCATATTT
TRBD2,TRBJ2-3,NA,TRBV7-3,CASSSGGDTDTQYF,TGTGCCAGCAGCTCCGGGGGGGACACAGATACGCAGTATTTT
NA,TRBJ1-1,NA,TRBV5-1,CASSLAQDSRNTEAFF,TGCGCCAGCAGCTTGGCCCAAGACAGCCGGAACACTGAAGCTTTCTTT
TRBD1,TRBJ2-7,NA,TRBV19,CASSRDSDLYEQYF,TGTGCCAGTAGCCGGGACAGCGACCTTTACGAGCAGTACTTC
NA,TRBJ1-1,NA,TRBV25-1,CASSESARPNDEAFF,TGTGCCAGCAGTGAATCGGCCAGGCCCAACGATGAAGCTTTCTTT
NA,TRBJ1-5,NA,TRBV2,CASSPVQGSDQPQHF,TGTGCCAGCAGCCCCGTGCAGGGGTCTGATCAGCCCCAGCATTTT
NA,TRBJ2-1,once,TRBV19,CASSTLGNEQFF,TGTGCCAGTAGTACCCTAGGCAATGAGCAGTTCTTC
TRBD1,TRBJ1-2,NA,TRBV13,CASSLDGQGVYGYTF,TGTGCCAGCAGCTTAGACGGGCAGGGGGTCTATGGCTACACCTTC
NA,TRBJ1-2,NA,TRBV11-2,CASSLAGSGYTF,TGTGCCAGCAGCTTAGCCGGGTCCGGCTACACCTTC
NA,TRBJ1-5,NA,TRBV14,CASSQEGQPQHF,TGTGCCAGCAGCCAAGAGGGCCAGCCCCAGCATTTT
NA,TRBJ1-1,once,TRBV27,CASSLWGLNTEAFF,TGTGCCAGCAGTTTATGGGGGCTGAACACTGAAGCTTTCTTT
NA,TRBJ1-3,once,TRBV18,CASSPKSEWTDSGNTIYF,TGTGCCAGCTCACCAAAGAGTGAGTGGACTGACTCTGGAAACACCATATATTTT
NA,TRBJ2-1,NA,TRBV5-1,CASSLDGSSYNEQFF,TGCGCCAGCAGCTTGGACGGGAGCTCCTACAATGAGCAGTTCTTC
TRBD1,TRBJ2-5,NA,TRBV27,CASSTPGQGAETQYF,TGTGCCAGCAGCACACCGGGACAGGGGGCCGAGACCCAGTACTTC
TRBD2,TRBJ2-1,NA,TRBV2,CASRGTVRAGGEQFF,TGTGCCAGCAGAGGAACCGTCAGAGCGGGAGGGGAGCAGTTCTTC
TRBD1,TRBJ2-2,NA,TRBV29-1,CSVAGGPNTGELFF,TGCAGCGTAGCAGGGGGCCCGAACACCGGGGAGCTGTTTTTT
NA,TRBJ1-2,NA,TRBV6-6,CASSQFPGSGGYTF,TGTGCCAGCAGCCAATTCCCTGGGTCAGGGGGCTACACCTTC
TRBD2,TRBJ2-3,few,TRBV5-1,CASSGGDSTDTQYF,TGCGCCAGCAGCGGGGGGGACAGCACAGATACGCAGTATTTT
NA,TRBJ2-3,NA,TRBV7-6,CASSLSDSLAHTQYF,TGTGCCAGCAGCTTATCGGATAGCTTGGCCCATACGCAGTATTTT
NA,TRBJ1-5,NA,TRBV27,CASRPTNFNQPQHF,TGTGCCAGCAGGCCAACCAACTTCAATCAGCCCCAGCATTTT
NA,TRBJ2-7,NA,TRBV5-4,CASSLDTYEQYF,TGTGCCAGCAGCTTGGACACCTACGAGCAGTACTTC